Detailed here is one TCR beta chain. Its antigen remains unidentified. These data originate in a study of vaccination and CD4 T cells after COVID-19. Treatment specified: roughly ten-day PBMC culture with coronavirus spike peptide pools or control peptides (ViraFEST assay). Findings of the study overall: Spike mono-reactivity was found in 304 of 307 vaccine-specific clones from convalescent patients.

Sequencing of the DNA from cultured CD4+ T cells was carried out with the Oncomine TCR Beta short-read assay. TCRdb used MiXCR to reprocess the PCR reads, holding one entry per CDR3 protein. Of some 15,000 distinct CDR3 sequences in the sample, 40% to 65% were seen once. This CDR3 comprises 17 residues. Trimming left V 0 bases short and J 4 bases short, with 18 bases between. The V gene's germline CDR1 is MNHEY and CDR2 SVGAGI. The sample here was CD4+ T cells from blood, cultured in vitro, taken before SARS-CoV-2 vaccination. This receptor was taken from a human donor who had recovered from COVID-19. The chain couples TRBV6-5 to TRBJ1-2, with a possible D match to TRBD1 (6 bases). DNA of the CDR3: TGTGCCAGCAGTTACTCAAGGCAGGGGAATCCGGGCTATGGCTACACCTTC. Amino acids: CASSYSRQGNPGYGYTF.